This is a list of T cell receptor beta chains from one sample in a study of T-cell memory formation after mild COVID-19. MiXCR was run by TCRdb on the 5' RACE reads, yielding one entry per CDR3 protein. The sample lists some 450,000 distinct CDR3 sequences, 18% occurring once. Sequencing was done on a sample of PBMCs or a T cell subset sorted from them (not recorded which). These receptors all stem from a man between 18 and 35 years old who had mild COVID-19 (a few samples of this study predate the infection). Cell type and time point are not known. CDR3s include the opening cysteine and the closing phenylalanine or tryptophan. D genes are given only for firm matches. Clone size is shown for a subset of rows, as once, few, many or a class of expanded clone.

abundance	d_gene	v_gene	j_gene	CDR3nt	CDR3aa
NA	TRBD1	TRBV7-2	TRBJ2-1	TGTGCCAGCAGCGCGAGACAGGGGCTCTCCTACAATGAGCAGTTCTTC	CASSARQGLSYNEQFF
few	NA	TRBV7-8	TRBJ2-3	TGTGCCAGCAGCTTAACATATCCCAGGGGCGGCACAGATACGCAGTATTTT	CASSLTYPRGGTDTQYF
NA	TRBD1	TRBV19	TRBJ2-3	TGTGCCAGTAGCGACGGACAGGCGGCGACAGATACGCAGTATTTT	CASSDGQAATDTQYF
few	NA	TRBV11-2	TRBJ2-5	TGTGCCACCTCGAGTGAGACTCCACAAGAGACCCAGTACTTC	CATSSETPQETQYF
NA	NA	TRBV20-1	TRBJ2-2	TGCAGTGCTCAACAGGGAAGAAGCACCGGGGAGCTGTTTTTT	CSAQQGRSTGELFF
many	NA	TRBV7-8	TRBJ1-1	TGTGCCAGCAGCTTAGGACGCCGGGGGCCTGAAGCTTTCTTT	CASSLGRRGPEAFF
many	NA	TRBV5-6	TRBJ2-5	TGTGCCAGCAGCGCTACAGGGCTTTGGGAGACCCAGTACTTC	CASSATGLWETQYF
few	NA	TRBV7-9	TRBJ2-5	TGTGCCAGCAGCCCGCGATGGGGGAAAGAGACCCAGTACTTC	CASSPRWGKETQYF
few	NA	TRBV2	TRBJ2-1	TGTGCCAGCGTCGCCGATAACGTAGAGCAGTTCTTC	CASVADNVEQFF
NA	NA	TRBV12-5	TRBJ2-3	TGTGCTAGTGGTTCACGCACAGATACGCAGTATTTT	CASGSRTDTQYF
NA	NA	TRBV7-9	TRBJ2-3	TGTGCCAGCAGCCCCCACGGGGAATCCGATACGCAGTATTTT	CASSPHGESDTQYF
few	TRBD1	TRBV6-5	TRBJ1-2	TGTGCCAGCAGTCCTACCGGGACAGGGGTAAAGGGCTACACCTTC	CASSPTGTGVKGYTF
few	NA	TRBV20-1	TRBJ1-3	TGCAGTGCTAGGGGGGCCTCTGGAAACACCATATATTTT	CSARGASGNTIYF
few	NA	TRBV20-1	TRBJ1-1	TGCAGTGCTAACCCGGGGGCGCGGAACACTGAAGCTTTCTTT	CSANPGARNTEAFF
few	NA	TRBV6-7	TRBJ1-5	TGTGCCAGCAGTGAAGCCCGGACGCACGAAACAAATCAGCCCCAGCATTTT	CASSEARTHETNQPQHF
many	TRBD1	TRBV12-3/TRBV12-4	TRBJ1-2	TGTGCCAGCAACAACAGGGGAGCTAACTATGGCTACACCTTC	CASNNRGANYGYTF
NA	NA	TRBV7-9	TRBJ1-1	TGTGCCAGCAGCTTAGAGGCCGGTACTGAAGCTTTCTTT	CASSLEAGTEAFF
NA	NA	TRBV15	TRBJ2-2	TGTGCCACCAGCAGAGGGACAGACGGGGAGCTGTTTTTT	CATSRGTDGELFF
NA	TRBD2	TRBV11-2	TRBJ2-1	TGTGCCAGCAGGGGAGGGACTAGCGGCAATGAGCAGTTCTTC	CASRGGTSGNEQFF
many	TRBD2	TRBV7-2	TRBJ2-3	TGTGCCAGCAGCCCAAGGACTAGCGGGGCTAGCACAGATACGCAGTATTTT	CASSPRTSGASTDTQYF
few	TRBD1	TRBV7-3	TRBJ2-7	TGTGCCAGCAGCGTGGACAGGGACTACGAGCAGTACTTC	CASSVDRDYEQYF
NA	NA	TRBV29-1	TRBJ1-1	TGCAGCGTTGAGGTACAGACTGAAGCTTTCTTT	CSVEVQTEAFF
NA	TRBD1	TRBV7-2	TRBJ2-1	TGTGCCAGCAGCCGACAGGGATTCAATGAGCAGTTCTTC	CASSRQGFNEQFF
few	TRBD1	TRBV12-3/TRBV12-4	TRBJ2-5	TGTGCCAGCAGTCAGGGACAGGGGGCCCAGTACTTC	CASSQGQGAQYF
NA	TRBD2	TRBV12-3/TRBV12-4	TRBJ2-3	TGTGCCAGCAGTTCCGGGGGACTAGCGGGGACAGATACGCAGTATTTT	CASSSGGLAGTDTQYF
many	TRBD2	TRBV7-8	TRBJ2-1	TGTGCCAGCAGCTTGACTAGCCTGTACAATGAGCAGTTCTTC	CASSLTSLYNEQFF
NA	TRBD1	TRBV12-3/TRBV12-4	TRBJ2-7	TGTGCCAGCAGCCCTCGGGGGACAGGATCCTACGAGCAGTACTTC	CASSPRGTGSYEQYF
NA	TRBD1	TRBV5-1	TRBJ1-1	TGCGCCAGCAGCCCTCCCGGACAGGGGGCAATTTACACTGAAGCTTTCTTT	CASSPPGQGAIYTEAFF
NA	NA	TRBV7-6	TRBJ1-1	TGTGCCAGCAGCCCCCGGTGGAGTGACACTGAAGCTTTCTTT	CASSPRWSDTEAFF
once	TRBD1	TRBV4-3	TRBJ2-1	TGCGCCAGCAACCAAGACGGACAGGGAGACTACAATGAGCAGTTCTTC	CASNQDGQGDYNEQFF
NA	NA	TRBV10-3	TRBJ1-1	TGTGCCATCAGTGAGTCTCAGGGGCACACTGAAGCTTTCTTT	CAISESQGHTEAFF
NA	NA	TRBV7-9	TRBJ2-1	TGTGCCAGCAGCCACCCACAGGGTAATGAGCAGTTCTTC	CASSHPQGNEQFF
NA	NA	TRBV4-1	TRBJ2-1	TGCGCCAGCAGCCAAGAACCAAATTTGCGGAGCTCCTACAATGAGCAGTTCTTC	CASSQEPNLRSSYNEQFF